The entry below describes one T cell receptor beta chain. Its antigen is as yet unknown. The data were taken from a study of graft-versus-host responses after intestinal transplantation. Overall study: Recipients had transplants, and these were multivisceral, liver-intestinal, or isolated intestinal. Study conclusions and caveats: Peak GvH clone levels in circulation were associated with early post-transplant HvG declines. Ileal or blood samples showed some GvH clones first, and such clones were also found in recipient marrow.

The CDR3 covers 15 residues. CDR1 and CDR2 (germline): SGHVS, FNYEAQ. The V gene lost 3 bases and the J gene lost 6 bases, with 14 bases spanning the gap. Measured with immunoSEQ multiplex PCR; TCRdb has only the in-frame clones, and not every one. The sample has fewer than 130,000 clones, 90% to 95% seen once; the top ten hold about 0.54%. The input for sequencing was unstimulated CD8+ T cells sorted from spleen or lymph node cells, taken before intestinal transplant. The origin of this receptor is a human donor who received an intestinal transplant. V and J are TRBV7-6 and TRBJ1-4; D might be TRBD1 (5 bases). CDR3 sequence (DNA): TGTGCCAGCAGCTTGAGTTTAGAGGGGTATGAAAAACTGTTTTTT. Protein sequence: CASSLSLEGYEKLFF.